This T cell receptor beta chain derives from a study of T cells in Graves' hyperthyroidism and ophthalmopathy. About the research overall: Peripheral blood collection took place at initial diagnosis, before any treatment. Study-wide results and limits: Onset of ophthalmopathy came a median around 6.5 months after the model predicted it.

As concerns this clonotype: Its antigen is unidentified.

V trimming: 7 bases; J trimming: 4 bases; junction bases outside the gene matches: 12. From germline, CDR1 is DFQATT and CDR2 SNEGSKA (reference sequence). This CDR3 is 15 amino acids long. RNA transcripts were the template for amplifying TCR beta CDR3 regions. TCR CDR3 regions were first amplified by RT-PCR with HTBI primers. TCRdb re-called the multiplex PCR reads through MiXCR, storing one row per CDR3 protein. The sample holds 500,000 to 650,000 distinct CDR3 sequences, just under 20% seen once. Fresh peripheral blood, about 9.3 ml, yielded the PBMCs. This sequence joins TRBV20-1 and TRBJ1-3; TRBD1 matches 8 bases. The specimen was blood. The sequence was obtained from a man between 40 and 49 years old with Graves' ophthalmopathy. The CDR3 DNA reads TGCAGTGTACGTACCGGGACAGGCTTCGGAAACACCATATATTTT. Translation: CSVRTGTGFGNTIYF.